These 17 T cell receptor beta chains were sequenced from one sample in a study of T cells after yellow fever vaccination. Each CDR3 protein is one row after TCRdb ran MiXCR on the 5' RACE reads. The sample has just under 600,000 distinct CDR3 sequences; about 13% are singletons. The source material was PBMCs, sampled on the day of the yellow fever booster vaccination. These receptors originate from a young man who received the YFV17D yellow fever vaccine.

This chain links TRBV19 with TRBJ2-1, with 9 bases lining up with TRBD2. This CDR3 has 15 residues. With V trimmed by 6 bases and J by 6 bases, 9 bases remained unmatched. From germline, CDR1 is LNHDA and CDR2 SQIVND (reference sequence). The CDR3 protein is CASRPVAGVANEQFF. CDR3 bases: TGTGCCAGTAGGCCGGTAGCGGGAGTGGCCAATGAGCAGTTCTTC.

A few counts support this clonotype. The CDR3 protein is CSAAPGLAESTDTQYF. The CDR3 region has the DNA TGCAGTGCCGCTCCGGGACTAGCGGAATCCACAGATACGCAGTATTTT. This rearrangement joins TRBV20-1 to TRBJ2-3; 11 nucleotides match TRBD2. The V gene's germline CDR1 is DFQATT and CDR2 SNEGSKA (reference sequence). The CDR3 loop spans 16 amino acids. With V trimmed by 6 bases and J by 2 bases, 10 bases remained unmatched.

This chain links TRBV4-2 with TRBJ1-5, with D possibly matching TRBD1 (5 bases). CDR1 is LGHNA, CDR2 YNFKEQ, per germline. The CDR3 has 16 amino acids. V was shortened by 0 bases and J by 1 base, with 10 bases between the two germline ends. The CDR3: CASSQDPNRSNQPQHF. The CDR3 nucleotides are TGTGCCAGCAGCCAAGATCCGAACAGGAGCAATCAGCCCCAGCATTTT.

The rearrangement uses TRBV7-8 and TRBJ2-3; D call uncertain. CDR1 and CDR2 from the germline V gene are SGHVS and FQNEAQ. The CDR3 totals 14 residues. Trimming took off 6 bases at V and 4 bases at J, with 14 bases between the two ends. Written as DNA, the CDR3 is TGTGCCAGCAGGGCCAAGCGTGGGGCAGATACGCAGTATTTT. Its protein product is CASRAKRGADTQYF.

This clonotype was observed a few times. The chain uses TRBV7-9 and TRBJ2-7; 8 nucleotides line up with TRBD1. Trimming removed 4 bases from V and 0 bases from J; junction bases left unmatched: 2. Germline values: CDR1 SEHNR, CDR2 FQNEAQ (reference sequence). The CDR3 is made up of 14 amino acids. Written as DNA, the CDR3 is TGTGCCAGCAGCTGGACAGGGAGCTCCTACGAGCAGTACTTC. This encodes CASSWTGSSYEQYF. Full variable domain (outside the CDR3, taken from reference TRBV7-9 and TRBJ2-7): DTGVSQNPRHKITKRGQNVTFRCDPISEHNRLYWYRQTLGQGPEFLTYFQNEAQLEKSRLLSDRFSAERPKGSFSTLEIQRTEQGDSAMYLCASSWTGSSYEQYFGPGTRLTVT.

This clonotype has only a few counts. The rearrangement links TRBV12-3 or TRBV12-4 to TRBJ1-3; D unclear. This CDR3 has 15 residues. V lost 3 bases to trimming and J lost 2 bases, with 11 bases between them. CDR3 nucleotide sequence: TGTGCCAGCAGTTTCTCGCCGGCGACTGGAAACACCATATATTTT. The encoded protein is CASSFSPATGNTIYF.

CDR3 bases: TGTGCCAGCAGCCGTAAGACAGGAGTTACTTATGGCTACACCTTC. Its protein product is CASSRKTGVTYGYTF. V and J are TRBV5-6 and TRBJ1-2; the D gene is possibly TRBD1 (6 bases). Germline-derived CDR1 and CDR2 are SGHDT and YYEEEE. The CDR3 has 15 residues. V was trimmed by 4 bases and J by 5 bases, leaving 18 bases between them.

The rearrangement uses TRBV18 and TRBJ1-1; 9 bases match TRBD1. The CDR3 has 14 amino acids. The germline V gene has CDR1 KGHSH and CDR2 LQKENI. Trimming at V came to 3 bases and at J to 5 bases, leaving 4 bases not matched to a gene. This CDR3 reads CASSPTGGNTEAFF. Written as DNA, the CDR3 is TGTGCCAGCTCACCGACAGGGGGGAATACTGAAGCTTTCTTT.

V is TRBV7-2 and J is TRBJ2-7; 10 bases fit TRBD2. J was trimmed by 4 bases and V by 7 bases; bases with no gene match: 7. Germline loops: CDR1 SGHTA, CDR2 FQGNSA. The CDR3 loop spans 14 amino acids. The CDR3 region is CASTAGTSAYEQYF. Written as DNA, the CDR3 is TGTGCCAGCACCGCCGGGACTAGCGCATACGAGCAGTACTTC.

A few counts support this clonotype. The chain is built from TRBV7-2 and TRBJ2-7; no clear D gene. The CDR3 has 15 amino acids. V lost 5 bases and J lost 1, with 15 bases in between. The germline CDR1 and CDR2 sequences are SGHTA and FQGNSA. This chain's CDR3 is CASSPEMGSSYEQYF. The DNA of the CDR3 is TGTGCCAGCAGCCCCGAGATGGGGTCTTCCTACGAGCAGTACTTC.

This clonotype was counted between two and nine times. The genes are TRBV4-3 and TRBJ1-2, with 8 bases that match TRBD1. The CDR3 loop spans 16 amino acids. CDR1 and CDR2 from the germline V gene are LGHNA and YSLEER. The trim removed 0 bases at V and 8 bases at J, leaving 11 bases unmatched. The CDR3 sequence is CASSQERGRGQGGYTF. CDR3 nucleotides: TGCGCCAGCAGCCAAGAGAGGGGCAGGGGGCAAGGGGGCTACACCTTC.

This rearrangement joins TRBV30 to TRBJ2-5; 9 bases line up with TRBD2. This CDR3 comprises 14 residues. Germline trimming cut 6 bases from V and 4 bases from J; bases unmatched to any gene: 9. Germline lookup yields CDR1 GTSNPN and CDR2 SVGIG (reference sequence). For the CDR3, the DNA is TGTGCCTGCCATATCGGCGGGAGGGGAGAGACCCAGTACTTC. Its translation: CACHIGGRGETQYF.

This clonotype was detected only a few times. The V gene is TRBV2, the J gene TRBJ1-5; no reliable D call. This CDR3 is 15 amino acids long. Looked up from germline, CDR1 is SNHLY and CDR2 is FYNNEI. V gave up 7 bases and J gave up 1 base, with 14 bases separating them. As DNA, the CDR3 is TGTGCCAGCACCAAGGACCCGGGGAGCAATCAGCCCCAGCATTTT. Encoded protein: CASTKDPGSNQPQHF.

This chain connects TRBV9 to TRBJ2-7; 9 positions agree with TRBD2. CDR3 length: 15 amino acids. J was trimmed by 4 bases and V by 3 bases; bases with no gene match: 8. CDR1 SGDLS and CDR2 YYNGEE come from the germline V gene. This CDR3 is CASSGTGTSSYEQYF. CDR3 nucleotides: TGTGCCAGCAGCGGAACCGGGACTAGCTCGTACGAGCAGTACTTC.

The gene calls are TRBV10-1 and TRBJ2-1; 10 bases fit TRBD2. From germline, CDR1 is WNHNN and CDR2 SYGVQD (reference sequence). The CDR3 sequence is 13 residues long. Trimming took 8 bases from V and 14 from J; bases not matched to a gene: 12. DNA of the CDR3: TGCGCCAGCCATGAACACAGCGGGAGGGTTAAGTTCTTC. This encodes CASHEHSGRVKFF.

The chain uses TRBV7-2 and TRBJ2-2, with 8 bases fitting TRBD2. The V gene end was trimmed by 2 bases and the J gene end by 6 bases; junction bases not matched to a gene: 11. The CDR3 contains 17 residues. Germline V CDR1 and CDR2: SGHTA, FQGNSA. CDR3 loop: CASSLSQLREGPGELFF. The CDR3 DNA reads TGTGCCAGCAGCTTATCCCAACTACGGGAGGGCCCCGGGGAGCTGTTTTTT.

In this sample, this clonotype turned up a few times. J is TRBJ2-3 and V is TRBV18; D not resolved. The CDR3 consists of 15 residues. V lost 2 bases, J lost 0 bases, and 9 bases lay in between. Looked up from germline, CDR1 is KGHSH and CDR2 is LQKENI. DNA for the CDR3: TGTGCCAGCTCACCATCGGAGACTAGCACAGATACGCAGTATTTT. It yields the protein CASSPSETSTDTQYF.